A single sample is the source of the 25 T cell receptor beta chains below, sequenced in a study of T cells expressing NK-cell markers. TCRdb reprocessed the 5' RACE reads, keeping one entry per CDR3 protein, no DNA. The sample has approximately 550,000 distinct CDR3 sequences. Sequenced material: blood T cells: a sorted CD56 or NKG2C T cell subset, CD4+ or CD8+ T cells, or bulk PBMC T cells (not recorded which). Receptors were obtained from a man between 18 and 35 years old in good health.

This chain uses TRBV20-1 with TRBJ2-1; TCRdb calls TRBD1, which cannot be checked without DNA. Germline V gene lookup returns CDR1 DFQATT and CDR2 SNEGSKA (reference sequence). This CDR3 spans 16 amino acids. CDR3 loop: CSARDSGQGLYNEQFF.

The chain couples TRBV7-2 to TRBJ2-5; TCRdb proposes TRBD2, but this gene call is untestable without DNA. CDR3 size: 17 residues. The germline gives CDR1 SGHTA, CDR2 FQGNSA. CDR3 residues: CASSPPGLAGSGETQYF.

J is TRBJ2-2 and V is TRBV2. Germline V gene sequence: CDR1 SNHLY, CDR2 FYNNEI. The CDR3 consists of 11 residues. The CDR3 protein is CASEASGELFF.

This chain links TRBV4-2 with TRBJ1-5; as DNA is missing, the TRBD1 call by TCRdb cannot be tested. The CDR3 spans 18 residues. CDR1 is LGHNA, CDR2 YNFKEQ, per germline. The CDR3 here is CASSQDPRTAYSNQPQHF.

The chain joins TRBV5-1 to TRBJ2-1; TCRdb picks TRBD2, but there is no DNA to check that call. Germline assignment: CDR1 SGHRS and CDR2 YFSETQ. CDR3 size: 12 residues. The CDR3 protein is CASLDPRAGQFF.

The V and J genes are TRBV12-3 or TRBV12-4 and TRBJ2-1. This CDR3 contains 15 residues. CDR3 region: CASSLETGYYNEQFF.

The chain has TRBV20-1 and TRBJ2-3; the TCRdb call, TRBD1, lacks DNA for checking. CDR3 length: 14 residues. CDR1 and CDR2 from the germline V gene are DFQATT and SNEGSKA (reference sequence). CDR3 loop: CSAGRDRVADTQYF.

This rearrangement joins TRBV5-1 to TRBJ2-7. From germline, CDR1 is SGHRS and CDR2 YFSETQ. CDR3 length: 13 amino acids. CDR3 sequence: CASSLGRNYEQYF.

The CDR3 loop reads CASSKSGTGIETQYF. V gene TRBV7-3 combines with J gene TRBJ2-5; with no DNA, the TCRdb D assignment of TRBD1 cannot be verified. The CDR3 is 15 amino acids. Germline CDR1 and CDR2: SGHTA and FQGTGA. Based on the CDR3 plus reference TRBV7-3 and TRBJ2-5, the full variable domain is GAGVSQTPSNKVTEKGKYVELRCDPISGHTALYWYRQSLGQGPEFLIYFQGTGAADDSGLPNDRFFAVRPEGSVSTLKIQRTERGDSAVYLCASSKSGTGIETQYFGPGTRLLVL.

The rearrangement joins TRBV7-2 to TRBJ2-5; TCRdb's D gene call, TRBD2, goes unchecked for lack of DNA. The germline gives CDR1 SGHTA, CDR2 FQGNSA. The CDR3 contains 16 residues. CDR3 region: CASSLVGGRLGETQYF. The complete variable domain, with remaining parts taken from reference TRBV7-2 and TRBJ2-5, reads GAGVSQSPSNKVTEKGKDVELRCDPISGHTALYWYRQSLGQGLEFLIYFQGNSAPDKSGLPSDRFSAERTGGSVSTLTIQRTQQEDSAVYLCASSLVGGRLGETQYFGPGTRLLVL.

The V gene is TRBV12-3 or TRBV12-4, the J gene TRBJ2-3; the D call from TCRdb, TRBD1, cannot be confirmed without DNA. This CDR3 contains 14 residues. CDR3 sequence reads: CASSQGSSTDTQYF.

The genes are TRBV7-2 and TRBJ2-7; no DNA is available, so the TRBD2 call from TCRdb remains unchecked. The CDR3 is 15 amino acids. Germline loops: CDR1 SGHTA, CDR2 FQGNSA. The chain's CDR3 is CASSLRLADYYEQYF.

V is TRBV2 and J is TRBJ2-7; TCRdb reports TRBD1, a call that lacks DNA to check it against. This CDR3 comprises 13 residues. Germline V gives CDR1 SNHLY, CDR2 FYNNEI. The CDR3 spells CASSDRTAHEQYF.

The chain recombines TRBV7-9 with TRBJ2-5; checking the TCRdb D call of TRBD1 is not possible without DNA. The CDR3 length is 14 residues. From germline, CDR1 is SEHNR and CDR2 FQNEAQ (reference sequence). CDR3 region: CASSLPEGLETQYF.

The chain couples TRBV12-3 or TRBV12-4 to TRBJ2-2; the D call from TCRdb, TRBD1, cannot be confirmed without DNA. This CDR3 comprises 18 residues. The CDR3: CASSPDRSPFLNTGELFF.

CDR3 amino acids: CSVAGQSIGEPQHF. The chain uses TRBV29-1 and TRBJ1-5; TCRdb returns TRBD1, unconfirmable since there is no DNA. The CDR3 consists of 14 residues. Germline V gene sequence: CDR1 SQVTM, CDR2 ANQGSEA.

V gene TRBV20-1 combines with J gene TRBJ2-7. CDR1 and CDR2 (germline): DFQATT, SNEGSKA (reference sequence). This CDR3 has 15 residues. The CDR3 sequence is CSARDPTRGSYEQYF.

The rearrangement links TRBV14 to TRBJ2-3; absent DNA, TCRdb's TRBD2 call cannot be checked. Germline CDR1 is SGHDN and CDR2 is FVKESK. The CDR3 sequence is 17 residues long. The CDR3 is CASSQDKSGSATDTRYF.

V and J are TRBV14 and TRBJ2-2. The germline V gene encodes CDR1 SGHDN and CDR2 FVKESK. The CDR3 runs 14 residues. CDR3 amino acids: CASSQTISTGELFF.

This chain joins TRBV4-2 and TRBJ2-1; the D call of TRBD2 rests on TCRdb alone, since no DNA is present to check it. The CDR3 is 17 amino acids. Germline V lookup: CDR1 LGHNA, CDR2 YNFKEQ. The CDR3 loop reads CASSQVSGLADGIGQFF.

This rearrangement joins TRBV20-1 to TRBJ1-3; checking the TCRdb D call of TRBD1 is not possible without DNA. Germline-derived CDR1 and CDR2 are DFQATT and SNEGSKA (reference sequence). This CDR3 has 18 residues. The CDR3 protein is CSASPPPSGRESGNTIYF.

V and J are TRBV12-3 or TRBV12-4 and TRBJ1-5; the TCRdb D gene call, TRBD1, has no DNA to confirm it. The length of the CDR3 is 15 residues. The CDR3 region is CASRGTGGRNQPQHF.

This chain links TRBV12-3 or TRBV12-4 with TRBJ1-2; there is no DNA to check the TCRdb D call of TRBD1. This CDR3 is built from 12 residues. CDR3: CASSSDRIGYTF.

This chain joins TRBV28 and TRBJ2-1; TCRdb calls TRBD1, which cannot be checked without DNA. The CDR3 loop spans 13 amino acids. The V gene's germline CDR1 is MDHEN and CDR2 SYDVKM. CDR3 protein: CASSFFWGSEQFF.

This rearrangement joins TRBV29-1 to TRBJ1-1; TCRdb designates TRBD1, a call that cannot be tested without DNA. Germline CDR1 and CDR2: SQVTM and ANQGSEA. The CDR3 is made up of 13 amino acids. This CDR3 reads CSVAGTFVTEAFF.